This T cell receptor (beta chain) is drawn from a study of cytomegalovirus exposure and HLA in healthy donors. Among the donors, all were healthy bone marrow donors. Findings and limits, study-wide: The investigators catalogued 150 to 200 TCR beta chains as cytomegalovirus-associated.

The J segment lost 6 bases and the V segment lost 4 bases, leaving 7 bases of the junction unmatched. Germline V gene data show CDR1 as GTSNPN and CDR2 as SVGIG (reference sequence). This CDR3 has 13 amino acids. As regards this clone: Antigen: not known.

PCR amplification relied on 60 Vbeta primers (plus 13 Jbeta primers). How the authors handled the data: As a later analysis found, there were approximately 80 million unique TCR beta chains, of which some 9.9 million were shared. Sequencing was performed with immunoSEQ multiplex PCR; in TCRdb, only in-frame clones are kept and a portion is missing. V, J and clone size are those of that table, while D and trimming were read from the DNA. The repertoire holds 60,000 to 75,000 clones, with roughly 74% as singletons. This TCR derives from a young man in good health and CMV-seropositive. V and J are TRBV30 and TRBJ1-2, with 8 bases lining up with TRBD1. Specimen: PBMCs. The CDR3 region is CAWKLIQGDGYTF. The CDR3 DNA reads as TGTGCCTGGAAGCTGATACAGGGGGATGGCTACACCTTC.